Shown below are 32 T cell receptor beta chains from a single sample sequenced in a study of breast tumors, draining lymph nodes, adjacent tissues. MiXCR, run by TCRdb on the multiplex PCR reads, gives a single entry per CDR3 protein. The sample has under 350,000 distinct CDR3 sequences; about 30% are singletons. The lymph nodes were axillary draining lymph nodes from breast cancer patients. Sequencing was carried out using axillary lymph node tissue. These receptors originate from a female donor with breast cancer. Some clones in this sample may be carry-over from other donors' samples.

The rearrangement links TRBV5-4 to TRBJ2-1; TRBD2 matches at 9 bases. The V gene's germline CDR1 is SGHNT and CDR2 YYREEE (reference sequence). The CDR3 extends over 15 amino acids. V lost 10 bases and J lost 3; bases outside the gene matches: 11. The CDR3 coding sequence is TGTGCCTACAGCGCTCTAGCGGGGAGCTACAATGAGCAGTTCTTC. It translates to CAYSALAGSYNEQFF.

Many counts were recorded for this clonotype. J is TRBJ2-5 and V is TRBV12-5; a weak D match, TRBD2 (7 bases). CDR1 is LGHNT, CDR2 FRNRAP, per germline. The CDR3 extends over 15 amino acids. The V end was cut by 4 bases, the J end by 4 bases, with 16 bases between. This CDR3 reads CASGSLEGGGETQYF. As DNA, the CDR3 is TGTGCTAGTGGTTCGCTTGAGGGGGGGGGAGAGACCCAGTACTTC.

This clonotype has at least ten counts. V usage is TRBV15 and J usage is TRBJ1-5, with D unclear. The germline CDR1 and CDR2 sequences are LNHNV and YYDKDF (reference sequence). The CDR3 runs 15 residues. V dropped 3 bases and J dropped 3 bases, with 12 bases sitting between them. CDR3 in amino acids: CATSRAHGDNQPQHF. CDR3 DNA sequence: TGTGCCACCAGCAGGGCCCATGGGGACAATCAGCCCCAGCATTTT.

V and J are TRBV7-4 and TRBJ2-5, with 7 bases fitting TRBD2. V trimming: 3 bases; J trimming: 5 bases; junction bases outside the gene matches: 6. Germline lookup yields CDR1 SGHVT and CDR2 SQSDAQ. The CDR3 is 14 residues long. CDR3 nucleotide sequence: TGTGCCAGCAGCTTCGGCGGGAGTGATGAGACCCAGTACTTC. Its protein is CASSFGGSDETQYF.

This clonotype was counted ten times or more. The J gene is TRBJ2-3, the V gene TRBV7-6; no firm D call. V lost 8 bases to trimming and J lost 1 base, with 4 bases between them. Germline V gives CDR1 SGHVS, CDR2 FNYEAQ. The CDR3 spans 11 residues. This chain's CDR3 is CASGGTDTQYF. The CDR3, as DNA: TGTGCCAGCGGGGGCACAGATACGCAGTATTTT.

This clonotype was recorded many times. CDR3 residues: CAWSVQQGDYGYTF. The DNA of the CDR3 is TGTGCCTGGAGTGTACAGCAGGGAGACTATGGCTACACCTTC. The gene calls are TRBV30 and TRBJ1-2; D is perhaps TRBD1 (5 bases). Germline CDR1 and CDR2: GTSNPN and SVGIG (reference sequence). This CDR3 is built from 14 residues. V was pared by 0 bases and J by 3 bases, with 11 bases between.

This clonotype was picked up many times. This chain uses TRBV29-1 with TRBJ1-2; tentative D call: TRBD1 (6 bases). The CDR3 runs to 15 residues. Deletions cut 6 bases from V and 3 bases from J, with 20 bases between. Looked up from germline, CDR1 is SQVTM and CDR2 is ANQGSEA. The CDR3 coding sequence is TGCAGCGTCCAACTACAGGGAGGAGGTGACTATGGCTACACCTTC. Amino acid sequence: CSVQLQGGGDYGYTF. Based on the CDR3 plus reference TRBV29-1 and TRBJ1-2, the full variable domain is SAVISQKPSRDICQRGTSLTIQCQVDSQVTMMFWYRQQPGQSLTLIATANQGSEATYESGFVIDKFPISRPNLTFSTLTVSNMSPEDSSIYLCSVQLQGGGDYGYTFGSGTRLTVV.

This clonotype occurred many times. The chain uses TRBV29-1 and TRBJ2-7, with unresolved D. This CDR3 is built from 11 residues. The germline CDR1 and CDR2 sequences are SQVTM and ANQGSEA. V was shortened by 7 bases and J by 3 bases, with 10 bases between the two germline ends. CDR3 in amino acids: CSASDVYEQYF. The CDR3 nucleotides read TGCAGCGCCTCGGACGTCTACGAGCAGTACTTC.

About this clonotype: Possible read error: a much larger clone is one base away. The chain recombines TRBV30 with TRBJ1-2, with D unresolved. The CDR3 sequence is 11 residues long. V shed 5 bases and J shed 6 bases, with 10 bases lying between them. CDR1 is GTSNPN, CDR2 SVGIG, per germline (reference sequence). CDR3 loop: CAWGEEDGYTF. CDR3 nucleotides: TGTGCCTGGGGTGAGGAGGATGGCTACACCTTC.

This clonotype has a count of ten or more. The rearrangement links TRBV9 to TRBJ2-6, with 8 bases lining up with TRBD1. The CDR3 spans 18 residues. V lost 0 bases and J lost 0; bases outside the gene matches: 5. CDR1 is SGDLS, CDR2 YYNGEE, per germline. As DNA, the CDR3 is TGTGCCAGCAGCGTAGTAGGACAGGGCTTCTCTGGGGCCAACGTCCTGACTTTC. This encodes CASSVVGQGFSGANVLTF.

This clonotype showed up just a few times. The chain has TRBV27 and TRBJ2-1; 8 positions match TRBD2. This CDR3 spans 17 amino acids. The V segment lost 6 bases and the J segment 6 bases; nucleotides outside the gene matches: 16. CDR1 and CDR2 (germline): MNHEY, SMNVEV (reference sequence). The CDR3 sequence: CASRPRPGTRSGNEQFF. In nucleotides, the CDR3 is TGTGCCAGCAGACCTAGACCCGGGACTAGGAGCGGCAATGAGCAGTTCTTC.

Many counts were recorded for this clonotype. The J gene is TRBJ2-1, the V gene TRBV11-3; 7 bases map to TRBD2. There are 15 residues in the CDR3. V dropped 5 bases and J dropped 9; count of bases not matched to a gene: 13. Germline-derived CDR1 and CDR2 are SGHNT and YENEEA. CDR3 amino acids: CASSRRDYSMSEQFF. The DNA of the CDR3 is TGTGCCAGCAGCAGACGGGACTACTCCATGAGTGAGCAGTTCTTC.

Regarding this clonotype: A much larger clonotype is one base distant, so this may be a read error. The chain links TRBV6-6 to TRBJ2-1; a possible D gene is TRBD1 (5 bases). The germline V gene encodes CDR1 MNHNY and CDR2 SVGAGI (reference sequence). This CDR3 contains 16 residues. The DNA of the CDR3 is TGTGCCAGTAGGGGATTAGACAGTGGCTCGTACAATGAGCGGTTCTTC. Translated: CASRGLDSGSYNERFF.

CDR3 sequence reads: CSVEKIAGVGYEQYF. CDR3 DNA: TGCAGCGTTGAAAAGATAGCGGGAGTGGGCTACGAGCAGTACTTC. The V gene is TRBV29-1, the J gene TRBJ2-7; 9 bases agree with TRBD2. The length of the CDR3 is 15 residues. V lost 2 bases and J lost 3; bases outside the gene matches: 8. The V gene's germline CDR1 is SQVTM and CDR2 ANQGSEA.

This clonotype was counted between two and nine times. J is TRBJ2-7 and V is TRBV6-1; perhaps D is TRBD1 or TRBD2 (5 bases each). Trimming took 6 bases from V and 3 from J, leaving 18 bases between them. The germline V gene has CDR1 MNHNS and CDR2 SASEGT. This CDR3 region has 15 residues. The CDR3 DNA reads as TGTGCCAGCAGCACCGGGACCCTGTCTGTCTACGAGCAGTACTTC. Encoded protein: CASSTGTLSVYEQYF.

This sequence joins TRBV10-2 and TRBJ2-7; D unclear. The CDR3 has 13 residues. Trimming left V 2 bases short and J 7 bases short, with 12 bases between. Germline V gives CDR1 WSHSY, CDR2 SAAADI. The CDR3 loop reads CASSETTDREQYF. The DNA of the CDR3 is TGCGCCAGCAGTGAGACAACTGATAGGGAGCAGTACTTC.

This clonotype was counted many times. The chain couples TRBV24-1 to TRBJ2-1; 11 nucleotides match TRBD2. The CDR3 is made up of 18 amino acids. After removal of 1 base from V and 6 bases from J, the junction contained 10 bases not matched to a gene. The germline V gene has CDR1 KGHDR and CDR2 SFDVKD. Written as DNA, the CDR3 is TGTGCCACCAGTGATTTACGCGTAGCGGGAGGGCCAGGCAATGAGCAGTTCTTC. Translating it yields CATSDLRVAGGPGNEQFF.

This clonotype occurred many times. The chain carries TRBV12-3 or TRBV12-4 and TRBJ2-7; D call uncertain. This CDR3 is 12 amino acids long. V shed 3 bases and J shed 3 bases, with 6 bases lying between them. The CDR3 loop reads CASSFRGYEQYF. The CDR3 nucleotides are TGTGCCAGCAGTTTTAGAGGCTACGAGCAGTACTTC.

The CDR3 spells CASSHRLGWDGNTIYF. The CDR3 DNA sequence: TGTGCCAGCAGTCACCGCCTTGGGTGGGACGGGAACACCATATATTTT. The genes are TRBV6-2 or TRBV6-3 and TRBJ1-3; D possibly corresponds to TRBD1 (5 bases). This CDR3 region has 16 residues. Germline lookup yields CDR1 MNHEY and CDR2 SVGEGT. V lost 5 bases and J 7 bases, leaving 21 bases between the germline ends.

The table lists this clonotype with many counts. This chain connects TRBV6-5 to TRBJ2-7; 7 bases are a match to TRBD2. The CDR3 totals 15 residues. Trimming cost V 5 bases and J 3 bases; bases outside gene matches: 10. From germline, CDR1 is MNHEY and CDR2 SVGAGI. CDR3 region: CASSRGLAVLYEQYF. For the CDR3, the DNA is TGTGCCAGCAGTAGAGGCCTAGCGGTTCTCTACGAGCAGTACTTC.

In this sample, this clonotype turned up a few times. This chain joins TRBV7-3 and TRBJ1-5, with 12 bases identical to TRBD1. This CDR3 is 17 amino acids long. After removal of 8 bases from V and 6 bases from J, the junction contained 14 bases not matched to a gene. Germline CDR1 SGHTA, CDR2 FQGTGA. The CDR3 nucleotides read TGTGCCAGCCCACCTTCCGGGACAGGGGGCGCCGGTCAGCCCCAGCATTTT. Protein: CASPPSGTGGAGQPQHF.

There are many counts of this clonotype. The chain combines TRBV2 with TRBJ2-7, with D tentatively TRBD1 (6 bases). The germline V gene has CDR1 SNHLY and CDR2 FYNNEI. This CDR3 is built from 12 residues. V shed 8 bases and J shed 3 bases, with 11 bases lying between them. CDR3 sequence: CASHRDIYEQYF. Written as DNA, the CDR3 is TGTGCCAGCCACCGGGACATCTACGAGCAGTACTTC.

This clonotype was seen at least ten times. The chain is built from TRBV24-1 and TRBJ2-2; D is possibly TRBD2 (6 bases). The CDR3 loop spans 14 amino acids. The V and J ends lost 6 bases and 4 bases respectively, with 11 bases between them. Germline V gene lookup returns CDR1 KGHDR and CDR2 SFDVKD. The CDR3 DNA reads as TGTGCCACCAGTTTTGCGGGAAGCACCGGGGAGCTGTTTTTT. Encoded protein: CATSFAGSTGELFF.

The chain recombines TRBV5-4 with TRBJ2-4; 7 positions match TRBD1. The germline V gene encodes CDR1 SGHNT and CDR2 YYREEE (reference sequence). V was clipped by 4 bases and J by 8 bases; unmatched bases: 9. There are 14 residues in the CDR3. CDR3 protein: CASSAGTAFDIQYF. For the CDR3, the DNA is TGTGCCAGCAGCGCCGGGACAGCGTTCGACATTCAGTACTTC.

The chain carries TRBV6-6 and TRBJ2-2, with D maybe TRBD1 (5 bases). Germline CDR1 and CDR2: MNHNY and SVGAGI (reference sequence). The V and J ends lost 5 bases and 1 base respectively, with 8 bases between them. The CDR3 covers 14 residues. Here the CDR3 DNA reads TGTGCCAGCAGTCACGACAGGAACACCGGGGAGCTGTTTTTT. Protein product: CASSHDRNTGELFF.

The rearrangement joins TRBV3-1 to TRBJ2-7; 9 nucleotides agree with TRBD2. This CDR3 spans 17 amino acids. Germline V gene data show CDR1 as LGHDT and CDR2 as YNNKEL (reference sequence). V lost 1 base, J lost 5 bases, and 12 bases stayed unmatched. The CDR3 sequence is CASSQGRGGRADNEQYF. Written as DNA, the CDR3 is TGTGCCAGCAGCCAAGGGCGTGGCGGGAGGGCCGACAACGAGCAGTACTTC.

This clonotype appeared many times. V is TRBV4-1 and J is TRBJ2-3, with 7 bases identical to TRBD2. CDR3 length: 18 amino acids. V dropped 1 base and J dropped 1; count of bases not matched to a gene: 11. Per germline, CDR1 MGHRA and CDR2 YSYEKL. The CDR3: CASSQAGLAARGTDTQYF. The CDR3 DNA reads TGCGCCAGCAGCCAAGCTGGGCTAGCGGCTCGAGGCACAGATACGCAGTATTTT.

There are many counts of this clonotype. In DNA form, the CDR3 reads TGTGCCAGTAGTATAGGGGGGAAGCGGGAACACAATGAGCAGTTCTTC. This codes for CASSIGGKREHNEQFF. The rearrangement uses TRBV19 and TRBJ2-1, with TRBD2 matching 7 bases. The CDR3 is 16 residues long. CDR1 LNHDA and CDR2 SQIVND come from the germline V gene (reference sequence). V was clipped by 1 base and J by 5 bases; unmatched bases: 8.

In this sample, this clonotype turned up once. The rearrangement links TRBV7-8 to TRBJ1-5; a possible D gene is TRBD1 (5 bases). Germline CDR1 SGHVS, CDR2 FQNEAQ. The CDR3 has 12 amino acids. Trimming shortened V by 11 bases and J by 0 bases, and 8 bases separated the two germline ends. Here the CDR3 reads CAQGGSNQPQHF. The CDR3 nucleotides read TGTGCCCAGGGCGGTAGCAATCAGCCCCAGCATTTT.

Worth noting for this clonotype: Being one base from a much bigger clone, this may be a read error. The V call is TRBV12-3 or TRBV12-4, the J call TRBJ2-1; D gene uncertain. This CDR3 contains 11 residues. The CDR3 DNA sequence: TGTGCCAGCATAGCTTACAATGCGCAGTTCTTC. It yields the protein CASIAYNAQFF.

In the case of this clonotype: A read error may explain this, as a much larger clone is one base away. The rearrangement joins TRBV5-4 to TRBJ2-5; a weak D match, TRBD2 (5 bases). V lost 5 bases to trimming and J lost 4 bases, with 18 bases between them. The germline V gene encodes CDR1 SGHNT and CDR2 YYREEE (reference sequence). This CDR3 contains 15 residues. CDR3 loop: CASRNPAAVGETQYF. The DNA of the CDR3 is TGTGCCAGCAGGAACCCAGCGGCAGTGGGAGAGACCCAGTACTTC.

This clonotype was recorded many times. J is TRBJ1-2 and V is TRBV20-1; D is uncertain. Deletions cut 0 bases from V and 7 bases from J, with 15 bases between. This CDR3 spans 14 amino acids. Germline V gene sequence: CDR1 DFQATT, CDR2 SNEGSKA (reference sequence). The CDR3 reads CSARDSEGAGGYTF. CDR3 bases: TGCAGTGCTAGAGATTCTGAGGGCGCGGGTGGCTACACCTTC.